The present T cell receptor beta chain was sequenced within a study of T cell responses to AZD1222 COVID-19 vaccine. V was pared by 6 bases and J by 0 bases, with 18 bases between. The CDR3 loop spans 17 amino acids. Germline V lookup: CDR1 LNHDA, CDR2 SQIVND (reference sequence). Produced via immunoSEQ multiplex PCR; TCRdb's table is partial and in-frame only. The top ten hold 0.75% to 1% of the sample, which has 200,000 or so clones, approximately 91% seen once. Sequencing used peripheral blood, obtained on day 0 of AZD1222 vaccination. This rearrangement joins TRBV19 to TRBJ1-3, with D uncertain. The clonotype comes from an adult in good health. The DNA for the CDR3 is TGTGCCAGTAGAGACCAAAGCCGCTCGATCTCTGGAAACACCATATATTTT. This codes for CASRDQSRSISGNTIYF.